Many counts were recorded for the clone carrying this T cell receptor beta chain. Its antigen is undetermined. The CDR3 totals 14 residues. The V gene lost 10 bases and the J gene lost 1 base, with 14 bases spanning the gap. CDR1 is MNHNS and CDR2 is SASEGT in the germline V gene. The data originate from a study of T-cell memory formation after mild COVID-19. TCRdb re-called the 5' RACE reads through MiXCR, storing one row per CDR3 protein. The sample contains over 70,000 distinct CDR3 sequences, 13% of which appear only once. Study outcomes and limitations: Contracting CD4+ clones sat mainly in CM and EM; CD8+ in EMRA.

The chain joins TRBV6-1 to TRBJ2-1; no clear D. The specimen sequenced was PBMCs or a T cell subset sorted from them (not recorded which). This TCR was recovered from an adult woman who had mild COVID-19 (a few samples of this study predate the infection). Cell type and time point are not known. CDR3 DNA sequence: TGTGCCACCTTTGCCGGTTGGTCCTACAATGAGCAGTTCTTC. Its translation is CATFAGWSYNEQFF.